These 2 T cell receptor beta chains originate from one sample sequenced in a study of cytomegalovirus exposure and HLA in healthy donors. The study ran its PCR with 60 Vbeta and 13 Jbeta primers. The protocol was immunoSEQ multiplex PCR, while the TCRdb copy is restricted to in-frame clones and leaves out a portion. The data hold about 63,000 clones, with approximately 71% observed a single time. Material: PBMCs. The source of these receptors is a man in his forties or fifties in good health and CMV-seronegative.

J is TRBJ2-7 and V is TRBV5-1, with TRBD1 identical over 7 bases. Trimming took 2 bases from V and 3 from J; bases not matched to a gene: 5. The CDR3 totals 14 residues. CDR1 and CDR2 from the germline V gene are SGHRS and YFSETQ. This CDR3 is CASSLMDRNYEQYF. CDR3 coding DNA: TGCGCCAGCAGCTTAATGGACAGGAACTACGAGCAGTACTTC.

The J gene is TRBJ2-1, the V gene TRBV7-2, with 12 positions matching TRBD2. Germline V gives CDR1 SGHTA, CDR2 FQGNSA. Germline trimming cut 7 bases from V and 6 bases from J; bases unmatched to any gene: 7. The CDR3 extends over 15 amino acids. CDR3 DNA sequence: TGTGCCAGCAAGTCTAGCGGGGGGGCGGCCAATGAGCAGTTCTTC. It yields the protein CASKSSGGAANEQFF. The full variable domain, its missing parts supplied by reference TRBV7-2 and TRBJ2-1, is GAGVSQSPSNKVTEKGKDVELRCDPISGHTALYWYRQSLGQGLEFLIYFQGNSAPDKSGLPSDRFSAERTGGSVSTLTIQRTQQEDSAVYLCASKSSGGAANEQFFGPGTRLTVL.